This T cell receptor (beta chain) was documented in a study of shared T cell receptors in the human thymus. Generated by immunoSEQ multiplex PCR, the TCRdb table keeps only in-frame clones and is missing some. Of 700,000 or so clones in the sample, 80% to 90% are singletons; the top ten hold roughly 0.01%. V lost 1 base to trimming and J lost 3 bases, with 15 bases between them. CDR3 length: 16 amino acids. CDR1 is SEHNR, CDR2 FQNEAQ, per germline (reference sequence). These same data were also listed under a study on human thymus T cells. That paper adds: It was from resections taken during corrective heart surgery that the thymus tissue came. Within thymic and blood repertoires, V and J gene usage appeared to be biased.

This sequence joins TRBV7-9 and TRBJ1-2; D is possibly TRBD1 (5 bases). The sample consisted of thymocytes. The sequence was obtained from a girl in the first two years of life with a congenital heart defect. The CDR3 DNA reads TGTGCCAGCAGCTTAGTAATTAATGGAGGGGACTATGGCTACACCTTC. This sequence encodes CASSLVINGGDYGYTF.